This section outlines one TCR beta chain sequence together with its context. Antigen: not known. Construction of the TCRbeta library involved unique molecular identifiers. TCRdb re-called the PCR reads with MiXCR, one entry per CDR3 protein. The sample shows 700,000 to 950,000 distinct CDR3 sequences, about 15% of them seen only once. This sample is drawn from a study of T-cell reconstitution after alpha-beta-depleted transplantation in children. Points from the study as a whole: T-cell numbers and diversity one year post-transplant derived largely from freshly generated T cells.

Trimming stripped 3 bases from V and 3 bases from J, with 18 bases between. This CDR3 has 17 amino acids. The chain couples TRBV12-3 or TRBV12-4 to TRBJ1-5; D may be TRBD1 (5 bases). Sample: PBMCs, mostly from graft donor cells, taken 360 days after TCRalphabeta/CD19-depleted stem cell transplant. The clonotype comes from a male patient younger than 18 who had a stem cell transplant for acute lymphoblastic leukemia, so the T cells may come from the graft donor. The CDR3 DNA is TGTGCCAGCAGTTTCGAAGCAGGGCGTGGGTCCAATCAGCCCCAGCATTTT. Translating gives CASSFEAGRGSNQPQHF.